What follows are 27 T cell receptor beta chains derived from one specimen sequenced in a study of T cell clonality in common variable immunodeficiency. The method was immunoSEQ multiplex PCR; TCRdb's version includes in-frame clones alone and lacks a portion of them. The sample was found to contain approximately 34,000 clones, and every one recurs. Sequencing was carried out using peripheral blood mononuclear cells. Source of these receptors: a person aged 18 to 75 in good health.

This clone was observed at least ten times. CDR3 loop: CASSIPRLAGGYEQFF. CDR3 DNA (partial): TGTGCCAGTAGTATACCGAGACTAGCGGGAGGCTATGAG. The V and J genes are TRBV19 and TRBJ2-1; 13 nucleotides align to TRBD2. The read terminates 3 residues ahead of where the CDR3 ends, so the germline J gene completes it. The V and J ends lost 2 bases and 8 bases, in that order; junction bases with no gene match: 6. Germline loops: CDR1 LNHDA, CDR2 SQIVND (reference sequence). CDR3 length: 16 amino acids. The variable domain in full, completed from reference TRBV19 and TRBJ2-1, reads DGGITQSPKYLFRKEGQNVTLSCEQNLNHDAMYWYRQDPGQGLRLIYYSQIVNDFQKGDIAEGYSVSREKKESFPLTVTSAQKNPTAFYLCASSIPRLAGGYEQFFGPGTRLTVL.

This clone was recorded many times. CDR3 in amino acids: CASSLGAGVDNEQFF. CDR3 DNA (partial): TGCGCCAGCAGCTTGGGAGCAGGGGTGGACAATGAG. The genes are TRBV5-1 and TRBJ2-1; D might be TRBD1 (6 bases). The read finishes 3 residues shy of the CDR3 end, and the germline J gene is used to complete it. V was cut by 0 bases and J by 5 bases, with 12 bases left in between. This CDR3 spans 15 amino acids. Germline CDR1 SGHRS, CDR2 YFSETQ.

This clone was picked up many times. The CDR3 is cut off 3 residues early in the read; its end comes from the germline J gene. V is TRBV4-1 and J is TRBJ1-5; maybe TRBD1 (5 bases). The CDR3 is 14 amino acids. Trimming cost V 0 bases and J 8 bases, with 11 bases left between them. Germline V gives CDR1 MGHRA, CDR2 YSYEKL. The DNA read from the CDR3 is TGCGCCAGCAGCCAAGAGCCAGGGATGGAGCCC. It codes for CASSQEPGMEP. Given in full, the CDR3 is CASSQEPGMEPQHF.

Sample share makes this clone medium-sized. The sequence runs out 3 residues before the end of the CDR3; the remainder is reconstructed from the germline J gene. The chain couples TRBV30 to TRBJ2-5; D possibly corresponds to TRBD2 (6 bases). Germline CDR1 reads GTSNPN; CDR2 reads SVGIG (reference sequence). CDR3 size: 14 residues. Trimming pared 4 bases from V and 1 base from J, leaving 13 bases between. CDR3 DNA (partial): TGTGCCTGGAATCCCGGGACTCGCCAAGAGACC. The encoded protein is CAWNPGTRQET. The full-length CDR3 reads as CAWNPGTRQETQYF.

This clone has at least ten counts. The DNA ends 3 residues before the CDR3 does, and the rest of the CDR3 is filled in from the germline J gene. The rearrangement links TRBV30 to TRBJ1-4; D gene ambiguous. Germline V gene sequence: CDR1 GTSNPN, CDR2 SVGIG (reference sequence). V shed 4 bases and J shed 7 bases, with 13 bases lying between them. This CDR3 contains 13 residues. Partial CDR3 DNA: TGTGCCTGGACGGCAGGCCCCCCTGAAAAA. Translated: CAWTAGPPEK. In full, the CDR3 reads CAWTAGPPEKLFF. Variable domain in full (rest from reference TRBV30 and TRBJ1-4): SQTIHQWPATLVQPVGSPLSLECTVEGTSNPNLYWYRQAAGRGLQLLFYSVGIGQISSEVPQNLSASRPQDRQFILSSKKLLLSDSGFYLCAWTAGPPEKLFFGSGTQLSVL.

Of note for this clone: The read gets to within 3 residues of the CDR3 end, and the germline J gene fills in the rest. The gene calls are TRBV25-1 and TRBJ1-1; D is ambiguous. V lost 7 bases to trimming and J lost 4 bases, with 13 bases between them. The germline V gene encodes CDR1 MGHDK and CDR2 SYGVNS. The CDR3 contains 13 residues. Partial CDR3 DNA: TGTGCCAGCACCGGGTCCTGGAGCACTGAA. Protein product: CASTGSWSTE. The CDR3, in full, reads CASTGSWSTEAFF.

This clone showed up many times. The read halts 3 residues ahead of the CDR3 end, with the missing end drawn from the germline J gene. This rearrangement joins TRBV2 to TRBJ2-5; D might be TRBD1 (6 bases). Germline V gene sequence: CDR1 SNHLY, CDR2 FYNNEI. V lost 7 bases to trimming and J lost 5 bases, with 14 bases between them. This CDR3 contains 13 residues. Incomplete CDR3 DNA: TGTGCCAGCAACCCAGGGGTTTTGGAGACC. Amino acid sequence: CASNPGVLET. The entire CDR3 sequence reads CASNPGVLETQYF.

The table lists this clone with many counts. The CDR3 goes on 3 residues after the read ends, and that part is filled in from the germline J gene. V usage is TRBV20-1 and J usage is TRBJ1-6; the match to TRBD1 covers 9 bases. The CDR3 length is 16 residues. The V segment lost 6 bases and the J segment 9 bases; nucleotides outside the gene matches: 15. Germline CDR1 is DFQATT and CDR2 is SNEGSKA (reference sequence). CDR3 DNA (partial): TGCAGTGCCCCCGATACAGGGGGCGTTCGGAGTTCACCC. This codes for CSAPDTGGVRSSP. From start to end, the CDR3 is CSAPDTGGVRSSPLHF.

There are many counts of this clone. CDR3 region: CATRLRGSNTGELFF. CDR3 DNA (partial): TGTGCCACCAGGTTGAGGGGCTCGAACACCGGGGAG. V usage is TRBV19 and J usage is TRBJ2-2, with D perhaps being TRBD1 or TRBD2 (5 bases each). Sequencing ends 3 residues short of the CDR3 end; the germline J gene provides the rest. V was shortened by 10 bases and J by 0 bases, with 15 bases between the two germline ends. Germline lookup yields CDR1 LNHDA and CDR2 SQIVND (reference sequence). This CDR3 comprises 15 residues.

This clone was seen ten or more times. The read ends 3 residues early relative to the CDR3; the germline J gene fills the gap. The chain combines TRBV28 with TRBJ2-5, with 8 bases identical to TRBD1. Germline V CDR1 and CDR2: MDHEN, SYDVKM. Unmatched junction bases numbered 7, after V lost 7 bases and J lost 3 bases. The CDR3 is 14 residues long. CDR3 in amino acids: CASILGGQEETQYF. Incomplete CDR3 DNA: TGTGCCAGCATCCTAGGGGGACAGGAAGAGACC.

This clone came up many times. The read falls 3 residues short of the CDR3 end, and the missing part is taken from the germline J gene. The V and J genes are TRBV20-1 and TRBJ2-1; 11 nucleotides agree with TRBD2. Germline CDR1 and CDR2: DFQATT and SNEGSKA (reference sequence). CDR3 length: 16 residues. V shed 6 bases, J shed 8 bases, and the junction held 15 bases outside the gene matches. CDR3 DNA, as far as it was read: TGCAGTGCGGAACGTGTAGCGGGAGGGCCTCGGGATGAG. Translation: CSAERVAGGPRDE. In full, the CDR3 reads CSAERVAGGPRDEQFF.

This clone appeared many times. The read ends 3 residues early relative to the CDR3; the germline J gene fills the gap. The chain links TRBV5-1 to TRBJ1-2, with a tentative D call TRBD1 (5 bases). CDR1 and CDR2 from the germline V gene are SGHRS and YFSETQ. The CDR3 length is 13 residues. The CDR3 protein is CASSGLTESGYTF. The sequenced CDR3 bases are TGCGCCAGCAGCGGTCTGACAGAAAGCGGC.

With regard to this clone: The CDR3 extends 3 residues past the end of the read, so its final part is completed from the germline J gene. The rearrangement joins TRBV5-8 to TRBJ1-1; TRBD1 aligns across 10 bases. The CDR3 covers 13 residues. Germline lookup yields CDR1 SGHTS and CDR2 YDEGEE. CDR3 bases read: TGTGCCAGCAGCCCCCGGGACAGGGGAGAA. Protein: CASSPRDRGE. The entire CDR3 protein is CASSPRDRGEAFF.

This clone was found many times. The missing CDR3 end, 3 residues past where the read stops, is filled in from the germline J gene. V and J are TRBV2 and TRBJ1-2; the D gene is possibly TRBD1 (5 bases). V dropped 1 base and J dropped 5 bases, with 11 bases sitting between them. Germline assignment: CDR1 SNHLY and CDR2 FYNNEI. This CDR3 spans 14 amino acids. CDR3 region: CASSEGAGWYGYTF. The covered CDR3 bases are TGTGCCAGCAGTGAAGGGGCAGGGTGGTATGGC.

Ten or more counts support this clone. The read terminates 3 residues ahead of where the CDR3 ends, so the germline J gene completes it. The chain employs TRBV19 and TRBJ2-3, with D perhaps TRBD1 or TRBD2 (5 bases each). This CDR3 spans 15 amino acids. The V end lost 7 bases, the J end lost 5 bases, and 19 bases lay between the germline ends. Germline-derived CDR1 and CDR2 are LNHDA and SQIVND (reference sequence). Incomplete CDR3 DNA: TGTGCCAGTATCCCAACAGGAGGTGTTGAAGATACG. It specifies CASIPTGGVEDT. The entire CDR3 protein is CASIPTGGVEDTQYF.

This clone was detected many times. The read terminates 3 residues before the CDR3 end, so the remaining end is supplied by the germline J gene. The rearrangement joins TRBV19 to TRBJ1-5, with D perhaps matching TRBD1 (6 bases). This CDR3 spans 16 amino acids. Germline loops: CDR1 LNHDA, CDR2 SQIVND (reference sequence). Trimming stripped 2 bases from V and 2 bases from J, with 13 bases between. The CDR3 bases that were read are TGTGCCAGTAGTATATCAGGGGCTGGGGGCAATCAGCCC. Translating gives CASSISGAGGNQP. The CDR3 in its entirety is CASSISGAGGNQPQHF.

This clone occurred many times. The observed sequence ends 3 residues before the CDR3 terminus, with the missing tail filled in from the germline J gene. The chain links TRBV7-8 to TRBJ2-1; 8 bases match TRBD2. With 4 bases clipped from V and 7 bases from J, the junction kept 12 bases outside the gene matches. Germline V gene lookup returns CDR1 SGHVS and CDR2 FQNEAQ. This CDR3 is built from 16 residues. The CDR3 region is CASSSEGLVMVNEQFF. The DNA read from the CDR3 is TGTGCCAGCAGCTCCGAGGGACTAGTAATGGTGAATGAG.

There are a few counts of this clone. The CDR3 is cut off 3 residues early in the read; its end comes from the germline J gene. This rearrangement joins TRBV19 to TRBJ2-1, with D possibly being TRBD2 (6 bases). The V gene's germline CDR1 is LNHDA and CDR2 SQIVND (reference sequence). The CDR3 has 15 amino acids. V lost 8 bases, J lost 7 bases, and 21 bases lay in between. This chain's CDR3 is CASGPEGLEVNEQFF. CDR3 DNA (partial): TGTGCCAGTGGCCCTGAGGGACTCGAGGTGAATGAG.

In this sample, this clone turned up many times. The read ends 3 residues early relative to the CDR3; the germline J gene fills the gap. The chain joins TRBV18 to TRBJ2-1, with 8 bases matching TRBD2. This CDR3 comprises 17 residues. J gave up 3 bases and V 2 bases, and 9 bases lay outside the gene matches. The germline gives CDR1 KGHSH, CDR2 LQKENI. CDR3 loop: CASSPTEGSGDYNEQFF. CDR3 DNA (partial): TGTGCCAGCTCACCAACAGAGGGTAGCGGGGACTACAATGAG.

Ten or more counts support this clone. The read ends 3 residues early relative to the CDR3; the germline J gene fills the gap. The chain is built from TRBV20-1 and TRBJ1-5; 12 nucleotides agree with TRBD1. V dropped 4 bases and J dropped 6; count of bases not matched to a gene: 4. This CDR3 contains 14 residues. The V gene's germline CDR1 is DFQATT and CDR2 SNEGSKA (reference sequence). The covered CDR3 bases are TGCAGTGCTAAGGGGGACAGGGGGCTTCAGCCC. Protein: CSAKGDRGLQP. The whole CDR3 sequence reads CSAKGDRGLQPQHF.

This clone was seen at least ten times. The CDR3 extends 3 residues past the end of the read, so its final part is completed from the germline J gene. The chain combines TRBV6-2 or TRBV6-3 with TRBJ2-7; D unresolved. The V gene lost 2 bases and the J gene lost 3 bases, with 8 bases spanning the gap. CDR1 is MNHEY and CDR2 is SVGEGT in the germline V gene. CDR3 length: 13 residues. This CDR3 is CASSYQARYEQYF. Partial CDR3 DNA: TGTGCCAGCAGTTACCAGGCCCGCTACGAG.

This clone was detected ten times or more. The read terminates 3 residues ahead of where the CDR3 ends, so the germline J gene completes it. This chain joins TRBV18 and TRBJ2-5; D is undetermined. There are 12 residues in the CDR3. From germline, CDR1 is KGHSH and CDR2 LQKENI. Trimming shortened V by 3 bases and J by 2 bases, and 4 bases separated the two germline ends. CDR3: CASSPSQETQYF. The CDR3 bases that were read are TGTGCCAGCTCACCTTCTCAAGAGACC.

This clone has ten or more counts. The CDR3 is CATSDLAEGGRETQYF. The covered CDR3 bases are TGTGCCACCAGTGATTTGGCGGAGGGGGGGAGGGAGACC. V is TRBV24-1 and J is TRBJ2-5; D may be TRBD2 (7 bases). The missing CDR3 end, 3 residues past where the read stops, is filled in from the germline J gene. CDR3 length: 16 residues. Germline loops: CDR1 KGHDR, CDR2 SFDVKD. The V end was cut by 0 bases, the J end by 5 bases, with 15 bases between.

This clone was detected many times. The sequenced fragment ends 3 residues before the CDR3 boundary, so the rest is inferred from the germline J gene. The V and J genes are TRBV12-5 and TRBJ2-3, with 11 bases identical to TRBD2. V was pared by 5 bases and J by 6 bases, with 7 bases of the junction left unmatched. Germline V gives CDR1 LGHNT, CDR2 FRNRAP. This CDR3 contains 15 residues. The CDR3 is CASGPLAGGGDTQYF. CDR3 DNA (partial): TGTGCTAGTGGTCCCCTAGCGGGAGGCGGGGATACG.

Many counts were recorded for this clone. The observed sequence ends 3 residues before the CDR3 terminus, with the missing tail filled in from the germline J gene. The genes are TRBV7-7 and TRBJ2-1, with TRBD2 matching 10 bases. The V gene end was trimmed by 4 bases and the J gene end by 8 bases; junction bases not matched to a gene: 5. CDR3 length equals 14 residues. Per germline, CDR1 SSHAT and CDR2 FNYEAQ (reference sequence). The CDR3 DNA, read in part, is TGTGCCAGCAGCTCTAGCGGGAGCCGCGATGAG. It is translated as CASSSSGSRDE. The full CDR3 sequence reads CASSSSGSRDEQFF.

This clone was seen repeatedly, ten times or more. CDR3 DNA (partial): TGTGCCAGCAGCTCCTCGGGACAGGTCCCAGAGACC. Translation: CASSSSGQVPET. The full CDR3 protein reads CASSSSGQVPETQYF. This chain links TRBV5-6 with TRBJ2-5, with 8 bases identical to TRBD1. The CDR3 end is not reached by the read, which stops 3 residues before it; the germline J gene fills it in. Per germline, CDR1 SGHDT and CDR2 YYEEEE. The length of the CDR3 is 15 residues. J gave up 4 bases and V 3 bases, and 8 bases lay outside the gene matches.

In its sample, this clone was seen many times. The read ends 3 residues early relative to the CDR3; the germline J gene fills the gap. The genes are TRBV7-2 and TRBJ2-7; possibly TRBD1 for D (7 bases). The CDR3 sequence is 15 residues long. The germline CDR1 and CDR2 sequences are SGHTA and FQGNSA. Trimming removed 0 bases from V and 5 bases from J, with 14 bases in between. The sequenced part of the CDR3 DNA is TGTGCCAGCAGCTTAGCGTCGACAGGGAGGAACGAG. It translates to CASSLASTGRNE. The entire CDR3 protein reads CASSLASTGRNEQYF.